This TCR beta chain was documented in a study of CD8 T cells in Susac syndrome. The length of the CDR3 is 13 residues. CDR1 and CDR2 from the germline V gene are MGHDK and SYGVNS. V lost 7 bases, J lost 1 base, and 10 bases lay in between. The RNA input was about 0.45 to 1 ug, and it was reverse transcribed with random hexamers. TCRdb independently ran MiXCR on the immunoSEQ multiplex PCR reads; one entry per CDR3 protein. The data contain about 200,000 distinct CDR3 sequences, 90% to 95% of them singletons. Sequences were obtained from CD4+ T cells from PBMCs. The chain carries TRBV25-1 and TRBJ1-1; possibly TRBD1 for D (5 bases). The sequence derives from a human donor with multiple sclerosis. CDR3 DNA sequence: TGTGCCAGCACCCCGGGGCCGAACACTGAAGCTTTCTTT. Its translation is CASTPGPNTEAFF.